Sequencing of this T cell receptor beta chain was carried out in a study of technical replicates of blood from a few donors. Sequencing used immunoSEQ multiplex PCR; TCRdb keeps in-frame clones, though not all of them. This sample carries tens of thousands of clones, roughly 92% of them seen once, and the ten largest clones take about 0.35%. The CDR3 has 19 amino acids. Sequenced: T cells isolated from PBMCs. The chain employs TRBV21-1 and TRBJ1-4; TRBD1 was called by the table and not checked on the DNA. TRBV21-1 is noted as a pseudogene. This clonotype was sampled from a human donor in good health. The CDR3 protein is CASSRDRLPTVATNEKLFF. The CDR3 DNA follows: TGTGCCAGCAGCCGGGACAGGTTACCAACCGTTGCAACTAATGAAAAACTGTTTTTT.